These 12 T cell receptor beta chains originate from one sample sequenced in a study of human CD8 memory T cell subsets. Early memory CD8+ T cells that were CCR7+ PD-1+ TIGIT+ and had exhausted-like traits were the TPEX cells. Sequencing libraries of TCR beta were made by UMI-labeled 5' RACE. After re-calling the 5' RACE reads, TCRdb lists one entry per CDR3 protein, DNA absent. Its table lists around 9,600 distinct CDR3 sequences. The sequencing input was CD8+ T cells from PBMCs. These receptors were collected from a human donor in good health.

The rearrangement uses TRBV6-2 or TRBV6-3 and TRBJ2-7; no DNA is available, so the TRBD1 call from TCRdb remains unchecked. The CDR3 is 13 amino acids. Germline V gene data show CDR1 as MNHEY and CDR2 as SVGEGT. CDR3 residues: CASTGTGSYEQYF.

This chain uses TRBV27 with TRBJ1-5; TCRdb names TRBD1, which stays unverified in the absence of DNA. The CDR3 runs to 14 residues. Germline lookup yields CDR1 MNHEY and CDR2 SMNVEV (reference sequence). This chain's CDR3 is CASSLSQGEQPQHF.

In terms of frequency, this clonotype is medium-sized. The CDR3 loop reads CAIQDRVNYGYTF. This rearrangement joins TRBV6-6 to TRBJ1-2; the D call from TCRdb, TRBD1, cannot be confirmed without DNA. This CDR3 has 13 amino acids. CDR1 and CDR2 from the germline V gene are MNHNY and SVGAGI (reference sequence).

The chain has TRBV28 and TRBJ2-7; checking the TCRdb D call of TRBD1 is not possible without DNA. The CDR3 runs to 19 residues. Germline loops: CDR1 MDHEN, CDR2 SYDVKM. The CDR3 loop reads CASSSGQIWLGKNPYEQYF.

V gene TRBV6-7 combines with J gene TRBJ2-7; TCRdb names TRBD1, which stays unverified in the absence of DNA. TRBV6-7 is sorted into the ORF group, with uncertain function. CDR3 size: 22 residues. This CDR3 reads CASSPRPKADSRFRRVYYEQYF.

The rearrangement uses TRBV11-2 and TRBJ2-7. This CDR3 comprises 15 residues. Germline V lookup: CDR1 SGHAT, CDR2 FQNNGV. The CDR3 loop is CASSLDSRDLYEQYF.

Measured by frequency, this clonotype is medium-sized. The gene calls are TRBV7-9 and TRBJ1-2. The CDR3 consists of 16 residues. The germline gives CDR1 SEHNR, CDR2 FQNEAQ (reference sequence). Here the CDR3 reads CASSLGELDGRYGYTF.

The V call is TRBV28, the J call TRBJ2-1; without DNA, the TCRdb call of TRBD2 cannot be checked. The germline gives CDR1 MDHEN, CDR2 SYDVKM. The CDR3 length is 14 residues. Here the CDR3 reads CASTRLAGVNEQFF.

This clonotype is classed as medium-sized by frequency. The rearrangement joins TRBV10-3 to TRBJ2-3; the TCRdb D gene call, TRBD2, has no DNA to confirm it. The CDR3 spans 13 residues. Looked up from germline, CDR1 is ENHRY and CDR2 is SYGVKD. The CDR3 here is CATYSGSADTQYF.

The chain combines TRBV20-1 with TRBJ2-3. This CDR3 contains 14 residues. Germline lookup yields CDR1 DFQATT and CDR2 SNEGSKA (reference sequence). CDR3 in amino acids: CSARDLPVSDTQYF.

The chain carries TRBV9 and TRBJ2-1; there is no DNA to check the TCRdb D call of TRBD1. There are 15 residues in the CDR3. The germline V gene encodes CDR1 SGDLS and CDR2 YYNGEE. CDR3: CASSERGQGDNEQFF.

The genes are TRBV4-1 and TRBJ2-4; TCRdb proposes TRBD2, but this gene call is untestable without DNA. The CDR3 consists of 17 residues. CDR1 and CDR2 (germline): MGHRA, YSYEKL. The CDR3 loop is CASSQEVASGGTNIQYF.